Listed below are T cell receptor beta chains from one sample, sequenced in a study of sequential checkpoint blockade in melanoma. The assay was immunoSEQ multiplex PCR, and TCRdb's table has in-frame clones only and misses some. In the table there are about 16,000 clones, about 92% of which are singletons. Material: CD8+ T cells sorted from blood (inferred from file names), obtained from a patient given nivolumab and ipilimumab in sequence. The source is a human donor with melanoma. Both conserved end residues are part of each CDR3. The order of the fields is J gene, V gene, D gene, clone size, CDR3 protein, CDR3 DNA. D genes are given only for firm matches. Expanded clones get a size class; other rows say once, few or many, or leave the size out.

j_gene: TRBJ1-6
v_gene: TRBV19
d_gene: TRBD1
abundance: .
CDR3aa: CASSIDGTGNSPLHF
CDR3nt: TGTGCCAGTAGTATAGATGGGACAGGGAATTCACCCCTCCACTTT

j_gene: TRBJ2-7
v_gene: TRBV19
d_gene: TRBD1
abundance: .
CDR3aa: CASSIGTGPSYEQYF
CDR3nt: TGTGCCAGTAGTATAGGGACAGGGCCCTCCTACGAGCAGTACTTC

j_gene: TRBJ1-3
v_gene: TRBV27
d_gene: .
abundance: .
CDR3aa: CASSPRRDIYSGNTIYF
CDR3nt: TGTGCCAGCAGTCCCCGGAGAGATATTTACTCTGGAAACACCATATATTTT

j_gene: TRBJ2-1
v_gene: TRBV9
d_gene: .
abundance: .
CDR3aa: CASSPPGGYNEQFF
CDR3nt: TGTGCCAGCAGCCCCCCAGGGGGGTACAATGAGCAGTTCTTC

j_gene: TRBJ2-7
v_gene: TRBV9
d_gene: TRBD1
abundance: .
CDR3aa: CASSGGGQGGEQYF
CDR3nt: TGTGCCAGCAGCGGGGGGGGACAGGGAGGCGAGCAGTACTTC

j_gene: TRBJ1-2
v_gene: TRBV19
d_gene: TRBD1
abundance: .
CDR3aa: CASQTGSYYGYTF
CDR3nt: TGTGCCAGTCAGACAGGGTCGTACTATGGCTACACCTTC

j_gene: TRBJ2-7
v_gene: TRBV6-1
d_gene: TRBD2
abundance: .
CDR3aa: CASSEALRLAGVSFYEQYF
CDR3nt: TGTGCCAGCAGTGAAGCGCTTCGACTAGCGGGAGTCAGTTTCTACGAGCAGTACTTC

j_gene: TRBJ1-2
v_gene: TRBV10-3
d_gene: TRBD1
abundance: .
CDR3aa: CAISETGEVDGYTF
CDR3nt: TGTGCCATCAGTGAAACAGGGGAAGTAGACGGCTACACCTTC

j_gene: TRBJ1-2
v_gene: TRBV7-2
d_gene: TRBD1
abundance: .
CDR3aa: CASSTRQGAPPGYTF
CDR3nt: TGTGCCAGCAGCACACGACAGGGGGCGCCCCCCGGCTACACCTTC

j_gene: TRBJ2-7
v_gene: TRBV9
d_gene: .
abundance: .
CDR3aa: CASSPLRSGYEQYF
CDR3nt: TGTGCCAGCAGCCCCTTGCGGAGTGGGTACGAGCAGTACTTC

j_gene: TRBJ2-7
v_gene: TRBV19
d_gene: TRBD2
abundance: .
CDR3aa: CASSMGLAGVLEQYF
CDR3nt: TGTGCCAGTAGTATGGGACTAGCGGGAGTTCTCGAGCAGTACTTC

j_gene: TRBJ1-3
v_gene: TRBV4-3
d_gene: TRBD1
abundance: .
CDR3aa: CASSQGTGGGNTIYF
CDR3nt: TGCGCCAGCAGCCAAGGGACAGGAGGAGGAAACACCATATATTTT

j_gene: TRBJ1-2
v_gene: TRBV29-1
d_gene: TRBD1
abundance: .
CDR3aa: CSVTGGVSYGYTF
CDR3nt: TGCAGCGTAACAGGGGGAGTTAGCTATGGCTACACCTTC

j_gene: TRBJ1-5
v_gene: TRBV7-9
d_gene: TRBD1
abundance: .
CDR3aa: CASSPPGQDNSNQPQHF
CDR3nt: TGTGCCAGCAGCCCCCCGGGACAGGATAATAGCAATCAGCCCCAGCATTTT

j_gene: TRBJ1-2
v_gene: TRBV10-3
d_gene: .
abundance: once
CDR3aa: CAISEMDRPDGYTF
CDR3nt: TGTGCCATCAGTGAGATGGACAGACCCGATGGCTACACCTTC

j_gene: TRBJ1-1
v_gene: TRBV7-9
d_gene: .
abundance: .
CDR3aa: CASLAIPGFYTEAFF
CDR3nt: TGTGCCAGCTTAGCAATCCCAGGGTTTTACACTGAAGCTTTCTTT